The following is a T cell receptor (beta chain) sequence with its context. The CDR3 spans 13 residues. J lost 11 bases, V lost 5 bases, and 9 bases had no gene match. Germline CDR1 and CDR2: SGHAT and FQNNGV. Enrollment of patients from Seattle took place during active infection, with longitudinal follow-up. This entry is derived from a study of blood T cell repertoires in COVID-19. Study details: Samples of COVID-19 (acute and convalescent) were obtained from the United States, Italy and Spain.

Original handling: Scientists estimated how many nucleated cells there were by amplifying reference gene primers. Sequencing was performed with immunoSEQ multiplex PCR; in TCRdb, only in-frame clones are kept and a portion is missing. The D gene and trimming were derived from the DNA, and the V and J assignments and clone size from that table. This repertoire shows about 130,000 clones, 90% to 95% found once; its top ten account for 2.1%. The rearrangement joins TRBV11-2 to TRBJ1-5; the match to TRBD1 covers 7 bases. The source is a man aged 45-65 years with COVID-19, enrolled during active disease. Sequencing was carried out using peripheral blood. The CDR3 DNA sequence: TGTGCCAGCAGCCTAAGGGGTCAGGGGGCCCAGCATTTT. Translated, it gives CASSLRGQGAQHF.